The rows below give T cell receptor beta chains drawn from one sample of a study of T cell changes during pregnancy in multiple sclerosis. Only in-frame clones appear in the TCRdb table, and some are missing; sequencing was by immunoSEQ multiplex PCR. The table lists around 68,000 clones, around 91% of them singletons. The sequences come from peripheral blood, collected after pregnancy. Source of these receptors: a female donor in good health, enrolled as a control in a pregnancy study. Both conserved end residues are part of each CDR3. A D gene is named only where the DNA matches it firmly. Rows may omit the clone size; those that give it use once, few, many or a size class.

j_gene: TRBJ1-5
abundance: -
d_gene: TRBD1
v_gene: TRBV7-2
CDR3nt: TGTGCCAGCAGCCCGGGACAGGGGAACAATCAGCCCCAGCATTTT
CDR3aa: CASSPGQGNNQPQHF

j_gene: TRBJ1-1
abundance: -
d_gene: -
v_gene: TRBV25-1
CDR3nt: TGTGCCAGCAGCGGAGACAGGTCCCAAAACACTGAAGCTTTCTTT
CDR3aa: CASSGDRSQNTEAFF

j_gene: TRBJ2-3
abundance: -
d_gene: -
v_gene: TRBV27
CDR3nt: TGTGCCAGCAGTCCCGACTTGGCCCTGGGCACAGATACGCAGTATTTT
CDR3aa: CASSPDLALGTDTQYF

j_gene: TRBJ2-7
abundance: -
d_gene: TRBD2
v_gene: TRBV5-1
CDR3nt: TGCGCCAGCAGCGGTGACCTGGTAGCGGGGGGGCCCCACGAGCAGTACTTC
CDR3aa: CASSGDLVAGGPHEQYF

j_gene: TRBJ2-5
abundance: -
d_gene: -
v_gene: TRBV6-5
CDR3nt: TGTGCCAGCAGTAAACTAGCTCTCGGGGAGACCCAGTACTTC
CDR3aa: CASSKLALGETQYF

j_gene: TRBJ1-4
abundance: -
d_gene: -
v_gene: TRBV6-6
CDR3nt: TGTGCCAGCGGGTTTAAGGACATAGGGGAAAAACTGTTTTTT
CDR3aa: CASGFKDIGEKLFF

j_gene: TRBJ2-7
abundance: -
d_gene: -
v_gene: TRBV2
CDR3nt: TGTGCCAGCAGACGGGGGACCTACGAGCAGTACTTC
CDR3aa: CASRRGTYEQYF

j_gene: TRBJ1-1
abundance: -
d_gene: -
v_gene: TRBV29-1
CDR3nt: TGCAGCGTTGAGGGGAGGAGCGGAGCTTTCTTT
CDR3aa: CSVEGRSGAFF

j_gene: TRBJ1-1
abundance: once
d_gene: -
v_gene: TRBV30
CDR3nt: TGTGCCTGGAATCCCGACTTCACTGAAGCTTTCTTT
CDR3aa: CAWNPDFTEAFF

j_gene: TRBJ1-1
abundance: -
d_gene: -
v_gene: TRBV11-3
CDR3nt: TGTGCCAGCAACCCCGGAATGGGGGGTATAGGGTACACTGAAGCTTTCTTT
CDR3aa: CASNPGMGGIGYTEAFF

j_gene: TRBJ1-5
abundance: -
d_gene: -
v_gene: TRBV7-2
CDR3nt: TGTGCCAGCAGCACCCAGGGTGGGAATCAGCCCCAGCATTTT
CDR3aa: CASSTQGGNQPQHF

j_gene: TRBJ2-7
abundance: -
d_gene: TRBD1
v_gene: TRBV27
CDR3nt: TGTGCCAGCAGCAGGGGACAGCCGTACGAGCAGTACTTC
CDR3aa: CASSRGQPYEQYF

j_gene: TRBJ1-6
abundance: -
d_gene: -
v_gene: TRBV4-2
CDR3nt: TGTGCCAGCAGCCAAGAAAGCAATGTATCACCCCTCCACTTT
CDR3aa: CASSQESNVSPLHF

j_gene: TRBJ2-7
abundance: -
d_gene: TRBD1
v_gene: TRBV6-5
CDR3nt: TGTGCCAGCAGTCGGGACAGTTACTCCTACGAGCAGTACTTC
CDR3aa: CASSRDSYSYEQYF

j_gene: TRBJ1-2
abundance: -
d_gene: TRBD1
v_gene: TRBV19
CDR3nt: TGTGCCAGTACCAGGGGGGCCAGGGTCCTTCGAGGCTACACCTTC
CDR3aa: CASTRGARVLRGYTF

j_gene: TRBJ1-1
abundance: -
d_gene: -
v_gene: TRBV7-3
CDR3nt: TGTGCCAGCAGCTCCTCAGGGGCTGAAGCTTTCTTT
CDR3aa: CASSSSGAEAFF

j_gene: TRBJ1-2
abundance: -
d_gene: TRBD1
v_gene: TRBV5-4
CDR3nt: TGTGCCAGCAGCTTGGGTCCGGGACAGGGTAGGTCGACTGGCTACACCTTC
CDR3aa: CASSLGPGQGRSTGYTF

j_gene: TRBJ2-5
abundance: -
d_gene: -
v_gene: TRBV29-1
CDR3nt: TGCAGCGTTGAAGATCAACAGGCCAAGGTTTTCGAGACCCAGTACTTC
CDR3aa: CSVEDQQAKVFETQYF

j_gene: TRBJ1-5
abundance: -
d_gene: TRBD1
v_gene: TRBV4-3
CDR3nt: TGCGCCAGCAGCCAAGATTTGGACAGGGGCCGAGGTCAGCCCCAGCATTTT
CDR3aa: CASSQDLDRGRGQPQHF

j_gene: TRBJ1-2
abundance: -
d_gene: -
v_gene: TRBV27
CDR3nt: TGTGCCAGCAAATCAGACTATGGCTACACCTTC
CDR3aa: CASKSDYGYTF

j_gene: TRBJ1-1
abundance: -
d_gene: -
v_gene: TRBV25-1
CDR3nt: TGTGCCAGCAGTGAATGGGGGCGACAAACTGAAGCTTTCTTT
CDR3aa: CASSEWGRQTEAFF

j_gene: TRBJ2-1
abundance: -
d_gene: TRBD1
v_gene: TRBV5-4
CDR3nt: TGTGCCAGCAGCTTGGCACAGGGGTCCTACAATGAGCAGTTCTTC
CDR3aa: CASSLAQGSYNEQFF

j_gene: TRBJ1-6
abundance: few
d_gene: TRBD1
v_gene: TRBV5-4
CDR3nt: TGTGCCAGCAGCGTTGACAGGGCCTCTAATTCACCCCTCCACTTT
CDR3aa: CASSVDRASNSPLHF

j_gene: TRBJ2-7
abundance: once
d_gene: -
v_gene: TRBV7-2
CDR3nt: TGTGCCAGCAGCCGAGGCACCTACGAGCAGTACTTC
CDR3aa: CASSRGTYEQYF

j_gene: TRBJ1-1
abundance: once
d_gene: TRBD1
v_gene: TRBV6-5
CDR3nt: TGTGCCAGCAGTTCCACAGGGGGCTCGGCCACTGAAGCTTTCTTT
CDR3aa: CASSSTGGSATEAFF

j_gene: TRBJ1-2
abundance: -
d_gene: TRBD1
v_gene: TRBV9
CDR3nt: TGTGCCAGCACTCTTTTGACCGGGACAGGGAGTCTCTATGGCTACACCTTC
CDR3aa: CASTLLTGTGSLYGYTF

j_gene: TRBJ1-4
abundance: -
d_gene: -
v_gene: TRBV10-3
CDR3nt: TGTGCCATCAGTGGCGGTCCACAGGCTAGTGAAAAACTGTTTTTT
CDR3aa: CAISGGPQASEKLFF

j_gene: TRBJ1-2
abundance: -
d_gene: -
v_gene: TRBV5-1
CDR3nt: TGCGCCAGCAGCTTGAACTCAAGGATCGGGAACTATGGCTACACCTTC
CDR3aa: CASSLNSRIGNYGYTF

j_gene: TRBJ1-2
abundance: -
d_gene: -
v_gene: TRBV9
CDR3nt: TGTGCCAGCAGCGTAGAAGCAGGGCAGACATATGGCTACACCTTC
CDR3aa: CASSVEAGQTYGYTF

j_gene: TRBJ1-2
abundance: -
d_gene: TRBD1
v_gene: TRBV7-2
CDR3nt: TGTGCCAGCAGCTTAGGGCCATTAGGACAGGGGACGTCCAATGGCTACACCTTC
CDR3aa: CASSLGPLGQGTSNGYTF

j_gene: TRBJ1-4
abundance: -
d_gene: -
v_gene: TRBV4-3
CDR3nt: TGCGCCAGCAGCCAAGCGGCAGGGAAAGAAAAACTGTTTTTT
CDR3aa: CASSQAAGKEKLFF

j_gene: TRBJ2-3
abundance: -
d_gene: -
v_gene: TRBV7-2
CDR3nt: TGTGCCAGCAGCTTAGCTGCAGGGGGCACAGATACGCAGTATTTT
CDR3aa: CASSLAAGGTDTQYF

j_gene: TRBJ1-2
abundance: -
d_gene: -
v_gene: TRBV30
CDR3nt: TGTGCCTGGAGGCCGGGGGGGGCGGACTATGGCTACACCTTC
CDR3aa: CAWRPGGADYGYTF

j_gene: TRBJ2-1
abundance: -
d_gene: TRBD2
v_gene: TRBV12-5
CDR3nt: TGTGCTAGTGGTTTGGTTTCGCGGGGGTTCAACTACAATGAGCAGTTCTTC
CDR3aa: CASGLVSRGFNYNEQFF

j_gene: TRBJ2-3
abundance: -
d_gene: -
v_gene: TRBV6-4
CDR3nt: TGTGCCAGCAGTGATGGATGGGGGGTCACAGATACGCAGTATTTT
CDR3aa: CASSDGWGVTDTQYF

j_gene: TRBJ1-6
abundance: -
d_gene: TRBD1
v_gene: TRBV2
CDR3nt: TGTGCCGGACAGGGGTCCTATAATTCACCCCTCCACTTT
CDR3aa: CAGQGSYNSPLHF

j_gene: TRBJ2-7
abundance: -
d_gene: -
v_gene: TRBV11-2
CDR3nt: TGTGCCAGCAGCCACAGGTCGGGTTCCTACGAGCAGTACTTC
CDR3aa: CASSHRSGSYEQYF

j_gene: TRBJ2-7
abundance: -
d_gene: TRBD2
v_gene: TRBV4-3
CDR3nt: TGCGCCAGCAGCCATGCCGGGACTAGCGGGGAGCAGTACTTC
CDR3aa: CASSHAGTSGEQYF

j_gene: TRBJ1-2
abundance: -
d_gene: -
v_gene: TRBV7-9
CDR3nt: TGTGCCAGCAGCTTAAATCAGGGAACCTATGGCTACACCTTC
CDR3aa: CASSLNQGTYGYTF

j_gene: TRBJ1-4
abundance: -
d_gene: -
v_gene: TRBV11-2
CDR3nt: TGTGCCAGCAGCTTAGCGGGGGGATGGGAAAAACTGTTTTTT
CDR3aa: CASSLAGGWEKLFF

j_gene: TRBJ1-2
abundance: -
d_gene: -
v_gene: TRBV7-2
CDR3nt: TGTGCCAGCAGCCCGGCGGGCCGGTATGGCTACACCTTC
CDR3aa: CASSPAGRYGYTF

j_gene: TRBJ2-1
abundance: -
d_gene: -
v_gene: TRBV7-2
CDR3nt: TGTGCCAGCAGCTTGAACAGCCGATACAATGAGCAGTTCTTC
CDR3aa: CASSLNSRYNEQFF

j_gene: TRBJ2-3
abundance: -
d_gene: TRBD2
v_gene: TRBV6-4
CDR3nt: TGTGCCAGCAGGGCCACTAGCGGGGGGGGCACAGATACGCAGTATTTT
CDR3aa: CASRATSGGGTDTQYF

j_gene: TRBJ1-3
abundance: once
d_gene: -
v_gene: TRBV5-1
CDR3nt: TGCGCCAGCAGCCTCGGGGGAAGCTCTGGAAACACCATATATTTT
CDR3aa: CASSLGGSSGNTIYF

j_gene: TRBJ2-7
abundance: once
d_gene: TRBD1
v_gene: TRBV7-9
CDR3nt: TGTGCCAGCAACATGGGACAGGCGCGAGACGAGCAGTACTTC
CDR3aa: CASNMGQARDEQYF

j_gene: TRBJ2-5
abundance: -
d_gene: -
v_gene: TRBV2
CDR3nt: TGTGCCAGCAGTAAGGGGGGGCCAAAGACCCAGTACTTC
CDR3aa: CASSKGGPKTQYF

j_gene: TRBJ1-5
abundance: few
d_gene: -
v_gene: TRBV30
CDR3nt: TGTGCCTGGAGTCCGGGACTCACGGATCAGCCCCAGCATTTT
CDR3aa: CAWSPGLTDQPQHF

j_gene: TRBJ1-2
abundance: few
d_gene: -
v_gene: TRBV7-2
CDR3nt: TGTGCCAGCAGCTTAGCCAGGGCTAGCACCTTC
CDR3aa: CASSLARASTF

j_gene: TRBJ1-6
abundance: once
d_gene: TRBD1
v_gene: TRBV10-3
CDR3nt: TGTGCCATCAGAGACAGGGACAGGGGGAATTCACCCCTCCACTTT
CDR3aa: CAIRDRDRGNSPLHF

j_gene: TRBJ2-5
abundance: -
d_gene: TRBD1
v_gene: TRBV9
CDR3nt: TGTGCCAGCAGCGTAGTAGGGACAGGGTCCCAAGAGACCCAGTACTTC
CDR3aa: CASSVVGTGSQETQYF

j_gene: TRBJ1-1
abundance: -
d_gene: -
v_gene: TRBV30
CDR3nt: TGTGCCTGGAGTGGGGGGCGCAACACTGAAGCTTTCTTT
CDR3aa: CAWSGGRNTEAFF

j_gene: TRBJ1-6
abundance: -
d_gene: -
v_gene: TRBV4-3
CDR3nt: TGCGCCAGCAGCCAAGACAGGGAGGTTTCACCCCTCCACTTT
CDR3aa: CASSQDREVSPLHF

j_gene: TRBJ1-2
abundance: -
d_gene: -
v_gene: TRBV19
CDR3nt: TGTGCCAGTAGTATCTCGGGCAACAGGATCCATGGCTACACCTTC
CDR3aa: CASSISGNRIHGYTF

j_gene: TRBJ2-2
abundance: few
d_gene: TRBD2
v_gene: TRBV5-4
CDR3nt: TGTGCCAGCAGCTTGGCCGGACTAGACCTTATGACCGGGGAGCTGTTTTTT
CDR3aa: CASSLAGLDLMTGELFF

j_gene: TRBJ2-5
abundance: -
d_gene: TRBD2
v_gene: TRBV7-8
CDR3nt: TGTGCCAGCAGCCATAGCGGGGATGTTGAGACCCAGTACTTC
CDR3aa: CASSHSGDVETQYF

j_gene: TRBJ2-2
abundance: -
d_gene: TRBD2
v_gene: TRBV5-4
CDR3nt: TGTGCCAGCAGCTTAGTCGTCGCTAGCGGAGGCGCCGGGGAGCTGTTTTTT
CDR3aa: CASSLVVASGGAGELFF

j_gene: TRBJ2-7
abundance: once
d_gene: TRBD1
v_gene: TRBV6-5
CDR3nt: TGTGCCAGCAGTCCCGGGACAGGGCACGACGAGCAGTACTTC
CDR3aa: CASSPGTGHDEQYF